This TCR beta chain was recovered during a study of radiation and T cells in renal cell carcinoma. The germline V gene has CDR1 MNHNS and CDR2 SASEGT. The V gene lost 5 bases and the J gene lost 2 bases, with 16 bases spanning the gap. The CDR3 is made up of 15 amino acids. Clones were read by immunoSEQ multiplex PCR, and TCRdb kept only the in-frame ones, dropping some. The sample consists of 150,000 to 200,000 clones, about 87% of them appearing once. On this clone: Its target is not known.

Study-wide results and caveats: In blood, top tumor clones expanded by 2 weeks, shrinking by 4. Pretreatment tumor biopsies were lacking, so baseline clonotypes are unknown.

Time point specified: blood 4 weeks post-SBRT, at nephrectomy. Treatment of the sample: 15 Gy SBRT to primary tumor, nephrectomy 4 weeks later. Nephrectomy followed 15 Gy stereotactic body radiation by 4 weeks. Radiation-treated patients gave blood at baseline, week 2 and week 4. This receptor was identified in a woman aged 45-60 years with renal cell carcinoma. Source: blood, taken from a patient whose treatment included radiotherapy and nephrectomy. The chain couples TRBV6-1 to TRBJ2-7; D not resolved. CDR3 nucleotide sequence: TGTGCCAGCAGTCGAGACTTGACGCGGACCTACGAGCAGTACTTC. Translation gives CASSRDLTRTYEQYF.